This TCR beta chain came from a study of human T cells and chemical hapten exposure. The CDR3 runs 16 residues. Trimming removed 5 bases from V and 4 bases from J; junction bases left unmatched: 9. Per germline, CDR1 SGHVS and CDR2 FNYEAQ. Time point reported: patch test 3, about 24 weeks after DPC sensitization. Regarding treatment: therapeutic diphenylcyclopropenone sensitization with weekly scalp DPC. TCRdb processed the RACE reads anew with MiXCR; each CDR3 protein has one entry. The table lists about 82,000 distinct CDR3 sequences, over 10% of them singletons. The material sequenced was whole blood, taken in connection with sensitization to the hapten diphenylcyclopropenone (DPC). The receptor was isolated from a woman aged 45-65 years with alopecia areata. Some clones in this sample may be carry-over from other donors' samples. V gene TRBV7-6 combines with J gene TRBJ2-3; 10 nucleotides agree with TRBD2. The CDR3 DNA is TGTGCCAGCAGCATCAATAGCGGGGGGAGGTCAGATACGCAGTATTTT. Residues: CASSINSGGRSDTQYF.